Below, 8 T cell receptor beta chains from the same sample are listed, as sequenced in a study of vaccination effects on CD4 cells after COVID-19. Here immunoSEQ multiplex PCR was the method, and the copy in TCRdb shows in-frame clones only, minus some. Among tens of thousands of clones, around 76% were seen once, and the ten largest hold approximately 4.3%. These receptors' antigens are unknown. Peptide-pool stimulation followed by sequencing identified expanded antigen-specific CD4+ clonotypes in the ViraFEST assay. CD4+ T cells were isolated after around 10 days of culture. Each vaccine recipient was nucleocapsid antibody negative and had no prior SARS-CoV-2 infection. The specimen comprised CD4+ T cells from PBMCs cultured with HCoV-OC43 spike peptides, sampled before COVID-19 vaccination. Regarding subset: HCoV-OC43 spike overlapping peptide pool stimulation. The receptors derive from a human donor who received a COVID-19 vaccine.

The genes are TRBV5-1 and TRBJ2-1, with D possibly TRBD2 on 6 matching bases. The ends were cut back, 4 bases at V and 6 bases at J, with 17 bases in the middle. Germline assignment: CDR1 SGHRS and CDR2 YFSETQ. The CDR3 totals 15 residues. The CDR3 region has the DNA TGCGCCAGCAGCCCGGGAGTAGTTTCCCTCAATGAGCAGTTCTTC. Translating gives CASSPGVVSLNEQFF.

The chain couples TRBV6-6 to TRBJ1-2, with a tentative D call TRBD1 (6 bases). Germline values: CDR1 MNHNY, CDR2 SVGAGI (reference sequence). This CDR3 spans 15 amino acids. V lost 3 bases to trimming and J lost 8 bases, with 19 bases between them. DNA of the CDR3: TGTGCCAGCAGTTATACAGGGCAGAATGCGGTAGGCTACACCTTC. Protein: CASSYTGQNAVGYTF.

The DNA for the CDR3 is TGTGCCAGCAGATGGGACAGGGGTCACGGTTCACCCCTCCACTTT. Translation: CASRWDRGHGSPLHF. The V call is TRBV6-5, the J call TRBJ1-6; 10 bases match TRBD1. V lost 6 bases and J lost 9; bases outside the gene matches: 8. CDR1 is MNHEY, CDR2 SVGAGI, per germline. The CDR3 is 15 amino acids.

The sample holds a few counts of this clone. V and J are TRBV2 and TRBJ1-3, with unresolved D. Germline V gene sequence: CDR1 SNHLY, CDR2 FYNNEI. V was shortened by 5 bases and J by 4 bases, with 12 bases between the two germline ends. This CDR3 region has 14 residues. The CDR3 DNA sequence: TGTGCCAGCAGTCCTGGGGAAGTAGGAAACACCATATATTTT. This gives the protein CASSPGEVGNTIYF.

This clone was found a few times. This chain links TRBV6-2 or TRBV6-3 with TRBJ1-3; TRBD1 matches at 7 bases. The CDR3 is 15 residues long. CDR1 MNHEY and CDR2 SVGEGT come from the germline V gene. The V gene end was trimmed by 6 bases and the J gene end by 5 bases; junction bases not matched to a gene: 10. The CDR3 spells CASSLRGTERNTIYF. CDR3 DNA: TGTGCCAGCAGCCTTCGGGGGACAGAGAGAAACACCATATATTTT.

The rearrangement links TRBV9 to TRBJ1-6; D possibly corresponds to TRBD1 (6 bases). CDR3 length: 16 residues. The germline CDR1 and CDR2 sequences are SGDLS and YYNGEE. Trimming removed 3 bases at V and 3 bases at J, with 13 bases between. The CDR3 coding sequence is TGTGCCAGCAGCGAACAAGACAGGCACTATAATTCACCCCTCCACTTT. Protein: CASSEQDRHYNSPLHF.

V and J are TRBV5-1 and TRBJ2-5; tentative D call: TRBD1 (6 bases). V was trimmed by 4 bases and J by 2 bases, leaving 9 bases between them. CDR3 size: 13 residues. Germline CDR1 is SGHRS and CDR2 is YFSETQ. The DNA for the CDR3 is TGCGCCAGCAGCGACCAGGGGCAAGAGACCCAGTACTTC. It codes for CASSDQGQETQYF.

The chain is built from TRBV12-3 or TRBV12-4 and TRBJ1-6; D might be TRBD1 (5 bases). The CDR3 covers 13 residues. V was shortened by 4 bases and J by 6 bases, with 7 bases between the two germline ends. As DNA, the CDR3 is TGTGCCAGCAGTTCGGGGGGTAATTCACCCCTCCACTTT. Encoded protein: CASSSGGNSPLHF.